This T cell receptor beta chain derives from a study of post-analysis software for immune sequencing data. Looking at the study overall: Relapsing-remitting, secondary progressive and progressive-relapsing forms made up the multiple sclerosis disease courses.

Study-level findings and limits: Analysis by F measure revealed that same-batch samples clustered strongly together. In multiple sclerosis, normalized Chao1 diversity was significantly below that of controls. Patients used several TRBV segments, including TRBV5-6, TRBV5-1 and TRBV20-1, more often than controls.

Unique-molecular-identifier-tagged TCR beta cDNA libraries were used. When about 0.85 to 11 million T cells were used, they gave a few hundred thousand cDNA molecules. TCRdb redid the calling of the PCR reads with MiXCR, one entry per CDR3 protein. The repertoire has about 770,000 distinct CDR3 sequences, around 45% of them found once; the top ten carry approximately 4.4%. Losses at the gene ends were 4 bases for V and 6 bases for J; bases not matched to a gene: 4. The CDR3 loop spans 14 amino acids. Germline V gene lookup returns CDR1 MNHEY and CDR2 SMNVEV (reference sequence). In regard to this clonotype: Its antigen is still unknown.

The specimen was blood. This rearrangement joins TRBV27 to TRBJ2-7; 12 nucleotides agree with TRBD2. The source is a girl under 18 with multiple sclerosis. The CDR3 here is CASSWTSGVGEQYF. The CDR3 DNA reads as TGTGCCAGCAGTTGGACTAGCGGGGTGGGCGAGCAGTACTTC.